This entry features one T cell receptor (beta chain) sequence. The data originate from a study of T cells in Graves' hyperthyroidism and ophthalmopathy. The source material, RNA transcripts, was used to amplify TCR beta CDR3 regions. First-round RT-PCR targeting the TCR CDR3 was performed with the HTBI primer set. TCRdb itself ran the multiplex PCR reads through MiXCR, one entry per CDR3 protein. The sample gives roughly 250,000 distinct CDR3 sequences, roughly 15% of which show up once; approximately 12% is in the top ten. The TCR comes from a woman between 40 and 55 years old with Graves' hyperthyroidism that later progressed to Graves' ophthalmopathy. Sequenced material: blood.

CDR3 DNA: TGTGCCAGCAGCTTAGGGGGCCTAGCGGGGGACACAGATACGCAGTATTTT. Encoded protein: CASSLGGLAGDTDTQYF. The rearrangement joins TRBV11-2 to TRBJ2-3, with 10 bases lining up with TRBD2. Germline lookup yields CDR1 SGHAT and CDR2 FQNNGV. V lost 1 base, J lost 2 bases, and 6 bases stayed unmatched. The length of the CDR3 is 17 residues.